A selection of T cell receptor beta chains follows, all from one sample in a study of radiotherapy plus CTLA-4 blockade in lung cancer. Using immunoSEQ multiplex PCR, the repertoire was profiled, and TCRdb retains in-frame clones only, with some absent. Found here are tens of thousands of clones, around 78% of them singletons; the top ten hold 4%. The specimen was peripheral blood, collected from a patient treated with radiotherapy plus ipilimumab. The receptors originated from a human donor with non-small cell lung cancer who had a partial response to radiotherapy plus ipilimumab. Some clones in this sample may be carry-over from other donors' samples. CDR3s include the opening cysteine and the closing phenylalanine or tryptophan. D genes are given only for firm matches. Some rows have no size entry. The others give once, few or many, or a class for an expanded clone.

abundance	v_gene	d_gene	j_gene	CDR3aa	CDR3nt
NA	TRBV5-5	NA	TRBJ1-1	CASSPGAGYTEAFF	TGTGCCAGCAGCCCGGGTGCGGGTTACACTGAAGCTTTCTTT
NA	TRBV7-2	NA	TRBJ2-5	CASSLGLAETQYF	TGTGCCAGCAGCTTAGGTCTAGCTGAGACCCAGTACTTC
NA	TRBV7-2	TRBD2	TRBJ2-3	CASSRRLAGGPDTQYF	TGTGCCAGCAGCCGCCGACTAGCGGGAGGACCAGATACGCAGTATTTT
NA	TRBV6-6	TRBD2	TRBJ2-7	CASSLRELDEQYF	TGTGCCAGCTCCCTGCGGGAGTTAGACGAGCAGTACTTC
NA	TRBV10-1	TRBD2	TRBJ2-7	CASSPSGGHFYEQYF	TGCGCCAGCAGCCCTAGCGGGGGGCACTTCTACGAGCAGTACTTC
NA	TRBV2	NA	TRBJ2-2	CATRRQANTGELFF	TGTGCCACCAGAAGACAGGCGAACACCGGGGAGCTGTTTTTT
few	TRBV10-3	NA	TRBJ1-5	CAISESGILAQPQHF	TGTGCCATCAGTGAGTCAGGGATTCTAGCTCAGCCCCAGCATTTT
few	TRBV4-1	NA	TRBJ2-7	CASSQTQFPYEQYF	TGCGCCAGCAGCCAAACACAATTCCCCTACGAGCAGTACTTC
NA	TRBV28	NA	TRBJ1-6	CASRGGSLGNSPLHF	TGTGCCAGCAGAGGTGGCAGTCTAGGAAATTCACCCCTCCACTTT
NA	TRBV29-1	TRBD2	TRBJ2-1	CSVRKLAGGNNEQFF	TGCAGCGTTCGGAAACTAGCGGGAGGGAACAATGAGCAGTTCTTC
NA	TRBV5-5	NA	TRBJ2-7	CASSSSPSYEQYF	TGTGCCAGCAGCTCCTCCCCTTCCTACGAGCAGTACTTC
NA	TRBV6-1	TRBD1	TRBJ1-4	CASSARTGGSSNEKLFF	TGTGCCAGCAGTGCAAGGACAGGGGGTTCTAGTAATGAAAAACTGTTTTTT
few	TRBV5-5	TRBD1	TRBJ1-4	CASSLGDRGPSGKLFF	TGTGCCAGCAGCTTGGGGGACAGGGGACCTTCAGGAAAACTGTTTTTT
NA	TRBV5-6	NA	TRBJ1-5	CASSRGIGSYQPQHF	TGTGCCAGCAGCAGAGGGATAGGATCCTATCAGCCCCAGCATTTT
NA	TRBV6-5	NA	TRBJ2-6	CASRDSPGANVLTF	TGTGCCAGCAGGGACAGTCCTGGGGCCAACGTCCTGACTTTC
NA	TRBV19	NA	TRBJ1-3	CASSRGADSGNTIYF	TGTGCCAGTAGTCGGGGGGCAGACTCTGGAAACACCATATATTTT
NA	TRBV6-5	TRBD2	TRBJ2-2	CASSSGTTYTGELFF	TGTGCCAGCAGCTCCGGGACTACTTACACCGGGGAGCTGTTTTTT
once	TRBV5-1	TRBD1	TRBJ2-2	CASSSGTEYTGELFF	TGCGCCAGCAGCTCGGGGACAGAGTACACCGGGGAGCTGTTTTTT
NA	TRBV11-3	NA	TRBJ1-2	CASSPEGSMYGYTF	TGTGCCAGCAGCCCAGAGGGTAGCATGTATGGCTACACCTTC
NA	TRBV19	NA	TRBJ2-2	CASSIRGADTGELFF	TGTGCCAGTAGTATACGGGGGGCGGACACCGGGGAGCTGTTTTTT
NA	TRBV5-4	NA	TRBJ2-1	CASSPPEGYNEQFF	TGTGCCAGCAGCCCCCCGGAGGGTTACAATGAGCAGTTCTTC
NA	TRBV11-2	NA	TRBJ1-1	CASSLVPGFTEAFF	TGTGCCAGCAGCTTAGTGCCGGGATTCACTGAAGCTTTCTTT
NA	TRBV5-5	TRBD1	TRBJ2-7	CASSPAGTGGNEQYF	TGTGCCAGCAGCCCCGCCGGGACAGGGGGCAACGAGCAGTACTTC
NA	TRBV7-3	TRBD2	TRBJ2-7	CASSLFAGGYEQYF	TGTGCCAGCAGCTTATTCGCGGGAGGCTACGAGCAGTACTTC
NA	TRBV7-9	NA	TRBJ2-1	CASRRGTRGSYNEQFF	TGTGCCAGCAGACGCGGGACCCGAGGCTCCTACAATGAGCAGTTCTTC
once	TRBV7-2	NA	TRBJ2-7	CASSFSNEQYF	TGTGCCAGCAGCTTTTCAAACGAGCAGTACTTC
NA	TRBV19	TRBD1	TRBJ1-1	CASRAGGANTEAFF	TGTGCCAGTAGGGCAGGGGGCGCGAACACTGAAGCTTTCTTT
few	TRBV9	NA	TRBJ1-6	CASSATMTFSPLHF	TGTGCCAGCAGCGCCACGATGACATTCTCACCCCTCCACTTT
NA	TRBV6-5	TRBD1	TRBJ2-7	CASSARTGTGYEQYF	TGTGCCAGCAGCGCGAGAACCGGGACAGGGTACGAGCAGTACTTC
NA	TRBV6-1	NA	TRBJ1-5	CASSVRLAGGYQPQHF	TGTGCCAGCAGTGTTCGACTCGCGGGGGGGTATCAGCCCCAGCATTTT
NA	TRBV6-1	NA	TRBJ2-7	CASSLTAAREQYF	TGTGCCAGCAGCCTGACCGCCGCCAGGGAGCAGTACTTC
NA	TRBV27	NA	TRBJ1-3	CASSSWGLGNTIYF	TGTGCCAGCAGTTCGTGGGGGCTTGGAAACACCATATATTTT
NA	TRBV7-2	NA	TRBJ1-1	CASSLGWGRSGTEAFF	TGTGCCAGCAGCTTAGGGTGGGGGAGGAGCGGGACTGAAGCTTTCTTT
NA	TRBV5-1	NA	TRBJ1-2	CASSLEGDTNYGYTF	TGCGCCAGCAGCTTGGAAGGGGACACTAACTATGGCTACACCTTC
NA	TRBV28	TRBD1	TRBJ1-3	CASRLTGANTIYF	TGTGCCAGCAGACTGACAGGGGCAAACACCATATATTTT
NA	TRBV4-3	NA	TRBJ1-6	CASSPAGSSPLHF	TGCGCCAGCAGCCCTGCAGGGTCTTCACCCCTCCACTTT
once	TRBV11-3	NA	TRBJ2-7	CASSFTAAGEQYF	TGTGCCAGCAGCTTTACGGCCGCGGGGGAGCAGTACTTC
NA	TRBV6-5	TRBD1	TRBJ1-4	CASSYSNRDRAEKLFF	TGTGCCAGCAGTTACTCGAATCGCGACAGGGCTGAAAAACTGTTTTTT
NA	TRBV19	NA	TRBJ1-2	CASSIDRREGGYTF	TGTGCCAGTAGTATAGACAGAAGAGAGGGCGGCTACACCTTC